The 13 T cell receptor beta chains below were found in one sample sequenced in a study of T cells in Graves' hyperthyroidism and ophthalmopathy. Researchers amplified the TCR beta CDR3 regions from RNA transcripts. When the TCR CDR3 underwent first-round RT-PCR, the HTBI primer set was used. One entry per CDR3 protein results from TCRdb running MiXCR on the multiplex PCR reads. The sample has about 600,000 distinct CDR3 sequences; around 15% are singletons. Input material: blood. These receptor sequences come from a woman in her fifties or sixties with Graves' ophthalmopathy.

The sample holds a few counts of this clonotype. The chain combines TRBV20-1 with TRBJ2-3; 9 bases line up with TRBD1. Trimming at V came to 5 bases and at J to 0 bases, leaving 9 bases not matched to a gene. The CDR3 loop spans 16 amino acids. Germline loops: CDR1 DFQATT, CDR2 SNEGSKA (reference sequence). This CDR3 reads CSALPGQGMSTDTQYF. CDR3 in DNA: TGCAGTGCTCTACCGGGACAGGGAATGAGCACAGATACGCAGTATTTT.

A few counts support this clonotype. DNA for the CDR3: TGTGCCAGCAGCTTATGGGCTAGCGGGATCACAGATACGCAGTATTTT. It is translated as CASSLWASGITDTQYF. This sequence joins TRBV7-2 and TRBJ2-3; 9 bases line up with TRBD2. V trimming: 2 bases; J trimming: 2 bases; junction bases outside the gene matches: 5. In germline, CDR1 is SGHTA, CDR2 FQGNSA. CDR3 length: 16 amino acids.

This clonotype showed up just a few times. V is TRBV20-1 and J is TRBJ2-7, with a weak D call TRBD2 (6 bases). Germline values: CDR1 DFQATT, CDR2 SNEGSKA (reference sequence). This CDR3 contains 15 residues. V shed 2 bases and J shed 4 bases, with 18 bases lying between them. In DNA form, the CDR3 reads TGCAGTGCTAGAAGTACGCTAACGGGAGTATACGAGCAGTACTTC. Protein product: CSARSTLTGVYEQYF.

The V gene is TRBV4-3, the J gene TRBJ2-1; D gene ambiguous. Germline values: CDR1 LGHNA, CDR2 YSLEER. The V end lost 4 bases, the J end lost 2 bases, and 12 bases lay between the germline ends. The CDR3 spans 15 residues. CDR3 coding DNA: TGCGCCAGCAGCCCAGCCCCTATGACCTACAATGAGCAGTTCTTC. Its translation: CASSPAPMTYNEQFF.

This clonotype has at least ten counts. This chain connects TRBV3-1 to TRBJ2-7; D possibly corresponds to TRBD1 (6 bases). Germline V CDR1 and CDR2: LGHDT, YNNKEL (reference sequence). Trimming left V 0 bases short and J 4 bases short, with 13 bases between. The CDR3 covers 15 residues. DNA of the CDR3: TGTGCCAGCAGCCAAGATCCAGGGGTATGGTACGAGCAGTACTTC. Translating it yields CASSQDPGVWYEQYF.

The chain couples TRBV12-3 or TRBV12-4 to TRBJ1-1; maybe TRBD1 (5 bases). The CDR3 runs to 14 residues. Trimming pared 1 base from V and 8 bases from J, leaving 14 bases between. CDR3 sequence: CASSLGQGVLEAFF. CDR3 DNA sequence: TGTGCCAGCAGTTTAGGCCAGGGCGTGTTGGAAGCTTTCTTT.

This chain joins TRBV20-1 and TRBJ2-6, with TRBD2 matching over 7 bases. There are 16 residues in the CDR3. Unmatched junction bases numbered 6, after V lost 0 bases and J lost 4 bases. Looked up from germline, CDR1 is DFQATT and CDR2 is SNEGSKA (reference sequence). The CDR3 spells CSARDRGEAGANVLTF. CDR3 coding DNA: TGCAGTGCTAGAGATCGGGGGGAGGCCGGGGCCAACGTCCTGACTTTC.

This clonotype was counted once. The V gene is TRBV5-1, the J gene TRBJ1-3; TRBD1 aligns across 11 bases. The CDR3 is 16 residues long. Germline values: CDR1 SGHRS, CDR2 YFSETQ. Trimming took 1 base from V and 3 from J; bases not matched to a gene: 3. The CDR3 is CASSLWGQGVGNTIYF. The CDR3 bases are TGCGCCAGCAGCTTGTGGGGACAGGGGGTTGGAAACACCATATATTTT. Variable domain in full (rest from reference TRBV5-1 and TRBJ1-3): KAGVTQTPRYLIKTRGQQVTLSCSPISGHRSVSWYQQTPGQGLQFLFEYFSETQRNKGNFPGRFSGRQFSNSRSEMNVSTLELGDSALYLCASSLWGQGVGNTIYFGEGSWLTVV.

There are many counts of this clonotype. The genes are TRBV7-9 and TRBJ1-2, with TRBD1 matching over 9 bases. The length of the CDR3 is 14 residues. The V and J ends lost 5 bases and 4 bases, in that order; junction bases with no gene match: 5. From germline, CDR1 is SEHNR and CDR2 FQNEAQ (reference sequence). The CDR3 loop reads CASSLGQGVYGYTF. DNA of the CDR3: TGTGCCAGCAGCCTGGGACAGGGAGTCTATGGCTACACCTTC.

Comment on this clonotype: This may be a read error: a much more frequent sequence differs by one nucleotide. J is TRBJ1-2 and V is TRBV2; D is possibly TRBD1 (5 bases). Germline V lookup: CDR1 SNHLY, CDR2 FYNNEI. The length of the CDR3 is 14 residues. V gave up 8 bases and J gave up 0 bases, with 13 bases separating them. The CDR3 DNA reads TGTGCCAGCGGCGGGACTAGAGCTAACTATGGCTACACCTTC. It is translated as CASGGTRANYGYTF. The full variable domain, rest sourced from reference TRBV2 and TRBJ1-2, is EPEVTQTPSHQVTQMGQEVILRCVPISNHLYFYWYRQILGQKVEFLVSFYNNEISEKSEIFDDQFSVERPDGSNFTLKIRSTKLEDSAMYFCASGGTRANYGYTFGSGTRLTVV.

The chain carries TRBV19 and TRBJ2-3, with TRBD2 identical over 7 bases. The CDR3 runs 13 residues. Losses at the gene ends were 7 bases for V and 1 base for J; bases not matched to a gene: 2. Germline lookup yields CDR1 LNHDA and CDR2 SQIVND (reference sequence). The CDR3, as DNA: TGTGCCAGTAAGCTAGCGGGCACAGATACGCAGTATTTT. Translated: CASKLAGTDTQYF.

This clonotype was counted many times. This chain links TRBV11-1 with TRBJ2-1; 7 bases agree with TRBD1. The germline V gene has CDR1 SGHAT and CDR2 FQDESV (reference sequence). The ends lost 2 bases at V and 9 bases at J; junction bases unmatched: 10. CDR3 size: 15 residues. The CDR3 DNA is TGTGCCAGCAGCTTAAGGGGGCGCACGGATATTGAGCAGTTCTTC. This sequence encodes CASSLRGRTDIEQFF.

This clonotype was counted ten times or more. CDR3 DNA: TGTGCCAGCAGCACGCGGAGCAAGGGGGTAATGGACAATCAGCCCCAGCATTTT. Protein sequence: CASSTRSKGVMDNQPQHF. The chain is built from TRBV7-8 and TRBJ1-5; tentatively, D is TRBD1 (6 bases). Germline CDR1 reads SGHVS; CDR2 reads FQNEAQ. V was pared by 5 bases and J by 3 bases, with 23 bases between. The CDR3 is 18 residues long.